This is a list of T cell receptor beta chains from one sample in a study of radiotherapy plus CTLA-4 blockade in lung cancer. Here immunoSEQ multiplex PCR was the method, and the copy in TCRdb shows in-frame clones only, minus some. The repertoire holds 55,000 to 80,000 clones, with around nine tenths as singletons. Sequencing used peripheral blood, obtained from a patient treated with radiotherapy plus ipilimumab. All receptors derive from a human donor with non-small cell lung cancer that progressed on radiotherapy plus ipilimumab. Each CDR3 is given with its conserved first and last residue. The order of the fields is clone size, D gene, V gene, CDR3 protein. D genes are given only for firm matches. Expanded clones get a size class; other rows say once, few or many, or leave the size out.

>NA|NA|TRBV5-1
CASRVSSSTDTQYF
>NA|NA|TRBV2
CASSELVITDTQYF
>NA|NA|TRBV11-3
CASSSQGKDTQYF
>NA|NA|TRBV4-1
CASSLVGSEKLFF
>NA|NA|TRBV11-2
CASSLDSLYGYTF
>NA|TRBD1|TRBV5-1
CASSLVRGAIGNTEAFF
>NA|NA|TRBV7-9
CASSLDGYGYTF
>NA|TRBD1|TRBV27
CASSYFRGQGMGEQYF
>once|NA|TRBV6-6
CASSSPTPFVPGELFF
>NA|NA|TRBV28
CASKFSRGSNQPQHF
>NA|NA|TRBV15
CATSRGRVAASLGQFF
>NA|NA|TRBV25-1
CASSTLFNEKLFF
>NA|TRBD1|TRBV5-4
CASSYGTGSYGYTF
>once|NA|TRBV7-9
CASRKQGPNQPQHF
>NA|NA|TRBV6-1
CASSEVPGGRETQYF
>NA|TRBD2|TRBV2
CASSGLAGGEQYF
>NA|TRBD2|TRBV5-1
CASSLALGLAARRQETQYF
>once|NA|TRBV5-1
CASSQDASSYNEQFF
>NA|TRBD2|TRBV5-1
CASSLYGTSTTDTQYF
>NA|NA|TRBV19
CASSILSEKRNEQFF
>NA|NA|TRBV19
CASSDRKNTEAFF
>NA|TRBD1|TRBV27
CASKTDGTGSYNEQFF
>NA|TRBD2|TRBV2
CASSVGAGGADTQYF
>NA|NA|TRBV7-2
CAILSEGLETQYF
>once|NA|TRBV7-9
CASSYPNSGGAGRTEAFF
>NA|NA|TRBV4-2
CASSQDVGSNTEAFF
>NA|NA|TRBV28
CASSGVGGPGQPQHF
>NA|NA|TRBV18
CASSPDQSSYNEQFF
>NA|TRBD2|TRBV5-1
CASSLDAVGTSGYNEQFF
>NA|TRBD2|TRBV28
CASSFRDYQETQYF
>NA|NA|TRBV5-1
CASSLALGRETQYF
>NA|TRBD1|TRBV4-1
CASSQPGTGGPTNYGYTF
>once|NA|TRBV2
CASSVSQGYGYTF
>NA|TRBD1|TRBV4-1
CASRGIRQGGNTGELFF
>once|TRBD2|TRBV7-9
CASSLALAVNNEQFF
>NA|TRBD1|TRBV28
CASSFPGQGLELFF
>NA|NA|TRBV9
CASSVGHGLNTGELFF
>NA|NA|TRBV4-1
CASSQLDSSYNEQFF
>NA|NA|TRBV7-9
CASSGERESTDTQYF
>NA|TRBD2|TRBV4-2
CASSQGGTSGRAGRSEQFF
>NA|NA|TRBV6-1
CASSESGRVGELFF
>NA|NA|TRBV5-1
CASSRDSMGEKLFF
>NA|TRBD2|TRBV5-8
CASSLVGLAGAFSYNEQFF
>NA|NA|TRBV1
CTSRRETQYF
>NA|NA|TRBV13
CASTPSGALNTEAFF
>NA|TRBD1|TRBV10-3
CAIRQGPNTEAFF
>NA|TRBD1|TRBV19
CASHRGTELYGYTF
>NA|NA|TRBV5-6
CASSPEQVYGYTF
>NA|TRBD1|TRBV28
CASSLWSGQGHEKLFF
>NA|TRBD2|TRBV4-1
CASSHRTSNEQFF
>NA|TRBD1|TRBV15
CATTGTGGYTGELFF
>NA|NA|TRBV7-9
CASSFLQGSEQYF
>once|TRBD1|TRBV29-1
CSSSGTGRGEAFF
>NA|NA|TRBV6-1
CASSESSGQPQHF
>NA|TRBD1|TRBV2
CASSETRGRDTEAFF